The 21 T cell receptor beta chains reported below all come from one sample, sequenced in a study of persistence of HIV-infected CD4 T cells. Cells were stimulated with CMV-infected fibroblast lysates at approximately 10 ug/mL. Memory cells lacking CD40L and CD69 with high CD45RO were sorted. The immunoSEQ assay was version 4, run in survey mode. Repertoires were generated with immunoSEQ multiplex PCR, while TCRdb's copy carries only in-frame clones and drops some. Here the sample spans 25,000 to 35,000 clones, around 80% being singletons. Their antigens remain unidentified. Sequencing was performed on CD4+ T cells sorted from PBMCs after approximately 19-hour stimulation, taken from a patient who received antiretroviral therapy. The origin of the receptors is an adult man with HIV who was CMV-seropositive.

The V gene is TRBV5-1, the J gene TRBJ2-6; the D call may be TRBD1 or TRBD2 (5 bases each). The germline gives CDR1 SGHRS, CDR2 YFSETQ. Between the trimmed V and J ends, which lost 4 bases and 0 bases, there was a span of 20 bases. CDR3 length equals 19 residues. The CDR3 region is CASSQLPGRSLSGANVLTF. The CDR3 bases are TGCGCCAGCAGCCAGCTGCCGGGACGAAGCCTCTCTGGGGCCAACGTCCTGACTTTC.

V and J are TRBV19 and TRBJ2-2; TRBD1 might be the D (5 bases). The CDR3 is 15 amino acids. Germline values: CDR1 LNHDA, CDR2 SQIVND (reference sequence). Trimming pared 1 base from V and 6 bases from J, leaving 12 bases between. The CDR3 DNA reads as TGTGCCAGTAGTATAGGGAAGGGGTCGGCCGGGGAGCTGTTTTTT. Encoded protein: CASSIGKGSAGELFF.

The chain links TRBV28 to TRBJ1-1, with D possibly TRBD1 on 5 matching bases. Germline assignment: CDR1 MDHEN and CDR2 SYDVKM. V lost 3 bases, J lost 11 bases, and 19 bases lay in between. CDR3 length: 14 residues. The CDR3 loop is CASSLRPLGAAAFF. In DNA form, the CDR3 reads TGTGCCAGCAGTTTGAGACCTCTTGGGGCGGCCGCTTTCTTT.

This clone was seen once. The CDR3 DNA follows: TGTGCCAGCAGTGAACCCCCCCGGACAGGGGGGGCATATAGCAATCAGCCCCAGCATTTT. Translation: CASSEPPRTGGAYSNQPQHF. J is TRBJ1-5 and V is TRBV6-1; the match to TRBD1 covers 10 bases. The CDR3 contains 20 residues. The germline gives CDR1 MNHNS, CDR2 SASEGT. V lost 2 bases, J lost 0 bases, and 13 bases stayed unmatched.

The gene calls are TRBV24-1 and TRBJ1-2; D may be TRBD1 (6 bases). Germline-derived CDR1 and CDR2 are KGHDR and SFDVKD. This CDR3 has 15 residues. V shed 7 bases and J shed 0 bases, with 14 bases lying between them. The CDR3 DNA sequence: TGTGCCACCAGCAGCCCGGGACATACTAACTATGGCTACACCTTC. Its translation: CATSSPGHTNYGYTF.

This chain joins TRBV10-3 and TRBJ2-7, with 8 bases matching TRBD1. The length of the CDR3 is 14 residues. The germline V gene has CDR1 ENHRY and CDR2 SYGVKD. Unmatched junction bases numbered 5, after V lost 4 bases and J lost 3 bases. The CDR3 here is CAISGQGSNYEQYF. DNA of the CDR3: TGTGCCATCAGTGGACAGGGGTCCAACTACGAGCAGTACTTC.

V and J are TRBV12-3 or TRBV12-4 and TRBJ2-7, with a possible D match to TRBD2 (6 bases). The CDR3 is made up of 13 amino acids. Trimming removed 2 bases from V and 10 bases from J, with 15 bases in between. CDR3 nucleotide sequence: TGTGCCAGCAGTTTATCGGGTCCGGGGGTCCAGTACTTC. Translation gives CASSLSGPGVQYF.

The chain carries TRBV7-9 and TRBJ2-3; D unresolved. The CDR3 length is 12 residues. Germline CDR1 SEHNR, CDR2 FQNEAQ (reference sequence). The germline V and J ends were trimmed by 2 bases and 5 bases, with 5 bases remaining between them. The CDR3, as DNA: TGTGCCAGCAGCTTAAAGCAAGATACGCAGTATTTT. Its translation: CASSLKQDTQYF.

CDR3 sequence reads: CASSDRGASGANVLTF. The CDR3 DNA reads TGCGCCAGCAGTGATCGGGGGGCTTCTGGGGCCAACGTCCTGACTTTC. J is TRBJ2-6 and V is TRBV10-2; perhaps TRBD2 as D (7 bases). The V gene's germline CDR1 is WSHSY and CDR2 SAAADI. This CDR3 spans 16 amino acids. Trimming cost V 3 bases and J 1 base, with 10 bases left between them.

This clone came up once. CDR3 sequence: CASSLEAGTGNIQYF. The CDR3 nucleotides are TGTGCCAGCAGCTTAGAGGCAGGGACGGGAAACATTCAGTACTTC. The chain employs TRBV7-9 and TRBJ2-4; D may correspond to TRBD1 or TRBD2 (5 bases each). Looked up from germline, CDR1 is SEHNR and CDR2 is FQNEAQ (reference sequence). Trimming removed 1 base from V and 6 bases from J, with 13 bases in between. The length of the CDR3 is 15 residues.

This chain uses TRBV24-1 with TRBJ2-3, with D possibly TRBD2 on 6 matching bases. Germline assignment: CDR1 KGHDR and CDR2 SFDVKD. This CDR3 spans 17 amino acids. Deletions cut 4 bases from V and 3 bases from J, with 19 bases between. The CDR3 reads CATSDITRGINTDTQYF. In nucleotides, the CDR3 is TGTGCCACCAGTGACATAACACGGGGGATAAATACAGATACGCAGTATTTT.

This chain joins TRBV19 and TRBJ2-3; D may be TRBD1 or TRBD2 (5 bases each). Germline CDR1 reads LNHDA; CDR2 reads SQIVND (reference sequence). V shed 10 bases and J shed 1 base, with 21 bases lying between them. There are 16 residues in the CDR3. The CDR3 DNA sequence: TGTGCCACACAGCAGACGGGGACGCTGGGCACAGATACGCAGTATTTT. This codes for CATQQTGTLGTDTQYF.

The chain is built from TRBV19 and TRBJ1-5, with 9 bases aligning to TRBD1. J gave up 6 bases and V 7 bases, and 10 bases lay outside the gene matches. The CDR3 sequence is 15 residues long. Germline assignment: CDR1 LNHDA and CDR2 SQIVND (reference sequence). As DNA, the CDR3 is TGTGCCAGTAAGGGGACAGGGCTCTCAGGTCAGCCCCAGCATTTT. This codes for CASKGTGLSGQPQHF.

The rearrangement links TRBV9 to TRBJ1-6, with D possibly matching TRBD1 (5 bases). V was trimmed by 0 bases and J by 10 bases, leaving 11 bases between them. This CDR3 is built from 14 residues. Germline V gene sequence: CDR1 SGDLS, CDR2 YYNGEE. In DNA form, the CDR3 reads TGTGCCAGCAGCGTAGGGCTGGGGGACTCACCCCTCCACTTT. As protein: CASSVGLGDSPLHF. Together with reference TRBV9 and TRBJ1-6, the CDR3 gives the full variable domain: DSGVTQTPKHLITATGQRVTLRCSPRSGDLSVYWYQQSLDQGLQFLIQYYNGEERAKGNILERFSAQQFPDLHSELNLSSLELGDSALYFCASSVGLGDSPLHFGNGTRLTVT.

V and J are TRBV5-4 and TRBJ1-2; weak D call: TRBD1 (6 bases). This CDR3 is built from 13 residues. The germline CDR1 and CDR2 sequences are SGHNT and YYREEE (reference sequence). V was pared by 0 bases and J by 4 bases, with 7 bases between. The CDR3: CASSLEDSYGYTF. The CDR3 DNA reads TGTGCCAGCAGCTTGGAGGACAGCTATGGCTACACCTTC.

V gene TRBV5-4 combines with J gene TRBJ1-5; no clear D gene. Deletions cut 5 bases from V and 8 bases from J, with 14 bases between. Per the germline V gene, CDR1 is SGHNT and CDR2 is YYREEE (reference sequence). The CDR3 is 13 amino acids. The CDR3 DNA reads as TGTGCCAGCAGTCCGGGCCCACGTGAGCCCCAGCATTTT. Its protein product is CASSPGPREPQHF.

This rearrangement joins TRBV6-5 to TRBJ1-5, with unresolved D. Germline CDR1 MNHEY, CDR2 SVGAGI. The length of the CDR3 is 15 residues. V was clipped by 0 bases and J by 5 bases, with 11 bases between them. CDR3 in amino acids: CASSYSFYRHQPQHF. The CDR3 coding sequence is TGTGCCAGCAGTTACTCGTTTTATAGACATCAGCCCCAGCATTTT.

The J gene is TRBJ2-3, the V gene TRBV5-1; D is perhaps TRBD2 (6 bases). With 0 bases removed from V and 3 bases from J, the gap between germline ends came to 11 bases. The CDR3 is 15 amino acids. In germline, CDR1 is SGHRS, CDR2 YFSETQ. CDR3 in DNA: TGCGCCAGCAGCTTGGTGGCAGGGAGGACAGATACGCAGTATTTT. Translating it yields CASSLVAGRTDTQYF.

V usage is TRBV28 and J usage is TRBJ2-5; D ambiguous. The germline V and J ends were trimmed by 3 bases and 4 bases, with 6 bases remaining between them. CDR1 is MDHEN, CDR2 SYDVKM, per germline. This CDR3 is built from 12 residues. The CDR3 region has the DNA TGTGCCAGCAGTTTTGGTGGAGAGACCCAGTACTTC. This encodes CASSFGGETQYF.

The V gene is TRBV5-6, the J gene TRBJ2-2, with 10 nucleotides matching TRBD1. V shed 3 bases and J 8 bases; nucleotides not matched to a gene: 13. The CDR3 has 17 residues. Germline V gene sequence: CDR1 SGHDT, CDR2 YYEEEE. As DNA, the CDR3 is TGTGCCAGCAGCTGGGCCCCCGGGACAGGGGCCCAGGGGGAGCTGTTTTTT. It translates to CASSWAPGTGAQGELFF.

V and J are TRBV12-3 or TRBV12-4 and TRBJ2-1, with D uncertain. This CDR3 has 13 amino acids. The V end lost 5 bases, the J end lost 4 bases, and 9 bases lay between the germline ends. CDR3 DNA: TGTGCCAGCAGTCTGACCGAGTACAATGAGCAGTTCTTC. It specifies CASSLTEYNEQFF.